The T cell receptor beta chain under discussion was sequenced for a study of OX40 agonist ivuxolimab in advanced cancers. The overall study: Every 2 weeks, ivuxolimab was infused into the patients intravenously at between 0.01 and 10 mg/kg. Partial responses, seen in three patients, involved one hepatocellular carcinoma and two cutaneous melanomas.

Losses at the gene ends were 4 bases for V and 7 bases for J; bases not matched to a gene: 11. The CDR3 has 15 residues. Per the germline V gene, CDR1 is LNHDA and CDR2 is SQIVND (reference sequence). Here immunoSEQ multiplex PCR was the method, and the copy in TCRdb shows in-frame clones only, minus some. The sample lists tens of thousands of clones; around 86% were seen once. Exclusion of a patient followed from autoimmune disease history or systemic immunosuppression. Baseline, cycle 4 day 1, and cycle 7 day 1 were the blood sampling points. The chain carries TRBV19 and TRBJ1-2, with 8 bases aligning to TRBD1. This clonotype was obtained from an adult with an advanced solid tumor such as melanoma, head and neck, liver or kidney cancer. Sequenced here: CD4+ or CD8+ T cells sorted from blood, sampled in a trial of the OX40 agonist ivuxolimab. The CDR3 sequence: CASSTPRGQGVGYTF. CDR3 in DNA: TGTGCCAGTAGTACACCGAGAGGACAGGGCGTTGGCTACACCTTC.